This T cell receptor beta chain appears in the sequencing data of a study of cytomegalovirus exposure and HLA in healthy donors. Study information: Most genotyped donors, 81% of around 370, had Caucasian-associated genetic ancestry.

PCR used 60 Vbeta primers and 13 Jbeta primers. Only in-frame clones appear in the TCRdb table, and some are missing; sequencing was by immunoSEQ multiplex PCR. This sample has approximately 160,000 clones, with roughly 80% found just once. The germline V gene has CDR1 LNHDA and CDR2 SQIVND (reference sequence). The CDR3 spans 16 residues. Germline trimming cut 5 bases from V and 7 bases from J; bases unmatched to any gene: 7. The V call is TRBV19, the J call TRBJ2-2, with 13 bases identical to TRBD2. The source is a man aged 25-45 years in good health and CMV-seropositive. The specimen sequenced was PBMCs. The CDR3 loop is CASSLGLAGLGGELFF. In DNA form, the CDR3 reads TGTGCCAGTAGTTTGGGACTAGCGGGGCTGGGCGGGGAGCTGTTTTTT.